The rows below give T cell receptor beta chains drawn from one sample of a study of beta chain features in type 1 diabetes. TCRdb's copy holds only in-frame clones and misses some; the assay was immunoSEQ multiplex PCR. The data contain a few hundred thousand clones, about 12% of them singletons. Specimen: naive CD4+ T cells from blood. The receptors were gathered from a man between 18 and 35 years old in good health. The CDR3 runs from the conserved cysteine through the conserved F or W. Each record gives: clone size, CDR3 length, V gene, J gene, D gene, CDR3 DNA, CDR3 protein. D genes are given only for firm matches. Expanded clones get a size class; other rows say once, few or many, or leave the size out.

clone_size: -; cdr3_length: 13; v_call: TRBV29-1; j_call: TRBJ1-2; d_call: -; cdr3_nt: TGCAGCGTCGGGGGGTGGGGTTCCTATGGCTACACCTTC; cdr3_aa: CSVGGWGSYGYTF
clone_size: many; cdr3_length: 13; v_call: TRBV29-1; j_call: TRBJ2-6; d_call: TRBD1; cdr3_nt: TGCAGCGCCGGGACAGCTGGGGCCAACGTCCTGACTTTC; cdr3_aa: CSAGTAGANVLTF
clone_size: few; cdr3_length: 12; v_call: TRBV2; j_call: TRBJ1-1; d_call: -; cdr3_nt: TGTGCCAGCAGTCTAGACCGGAGTGAAGCTTTCTTT; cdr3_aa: CASSLDRSEAFF
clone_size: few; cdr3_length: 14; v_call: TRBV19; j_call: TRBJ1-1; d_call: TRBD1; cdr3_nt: TGTGCCAGTAGTTCAGACAGGGGGAACGCTGAAGCTTTCTTT; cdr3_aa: CASSSDRGNAEAFF
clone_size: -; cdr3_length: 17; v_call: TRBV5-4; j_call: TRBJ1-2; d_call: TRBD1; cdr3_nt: TGTGCCAGCAGCCAAGAGAAGGGGCAACAGGGGTCCTATGGCTACACCTTC; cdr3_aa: CASSQEKGQQGSYGYTF
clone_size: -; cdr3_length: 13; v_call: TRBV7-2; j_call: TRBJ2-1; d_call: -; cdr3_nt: TGTGCCAGCAGCTTCCAGGCCGGCGATGAGCAGTTCTTC; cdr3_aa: CASSFQAGDEQFF
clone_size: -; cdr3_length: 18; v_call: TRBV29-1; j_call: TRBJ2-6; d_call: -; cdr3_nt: TGCAGCGTTCAAGGGAGAGCGGACGAGAGCTCTGGGGCCAACGTCCTGACTTTC; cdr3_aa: CSVQGRADESSGANVLTF
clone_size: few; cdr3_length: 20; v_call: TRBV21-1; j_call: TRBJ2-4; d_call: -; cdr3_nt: TGTGCCAGCAGCAAAGTTAGGAGCTCTACAGGGGTGGCCCACTGGAACATTCAGTACTTC; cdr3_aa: CASSKVRSSTGVAHWNIQYF
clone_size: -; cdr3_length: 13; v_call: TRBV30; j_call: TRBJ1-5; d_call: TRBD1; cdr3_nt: TGTGCCTGGAGTAACAGGGGAAATCAGCCCCAGCATTTT; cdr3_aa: CAWSNRGNQPQHF
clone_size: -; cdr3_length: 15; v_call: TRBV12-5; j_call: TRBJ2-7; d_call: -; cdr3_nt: TGTGCTAGTTCCCCAGGATGGGGGCGAATCTACGAGCAGTACTTC; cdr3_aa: CASSPGWGRIYEQYF
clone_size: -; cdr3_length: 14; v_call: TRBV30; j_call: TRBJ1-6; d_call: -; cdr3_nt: TGTGCCTGGAGTGTACTCCTCGCCAATTCACCCCTCCACTTT; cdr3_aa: CAWSVLLANSPLHF
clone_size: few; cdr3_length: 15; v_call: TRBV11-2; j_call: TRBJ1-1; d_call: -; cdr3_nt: TGTGCCAGCAGCTTGGGGGCCTCCCCGGTTACTGAAGCTTTCTTT; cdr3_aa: CASSLGASPVTEAFF
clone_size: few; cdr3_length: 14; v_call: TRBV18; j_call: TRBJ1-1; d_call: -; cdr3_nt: TGTGCCAGCTCACCCGGTGGTCATTTCGCTGAAGCTTTCTTT; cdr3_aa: CASSPGGHFAEAFF
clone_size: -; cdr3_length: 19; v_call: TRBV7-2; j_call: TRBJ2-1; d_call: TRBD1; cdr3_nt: TGTGCCAGCAGCCAGCCATTCGGGACAGGCGTAAGCTCCTACAATGAGCAGTTCTTC; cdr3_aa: CASSQPFGTGVSSYNEQFF
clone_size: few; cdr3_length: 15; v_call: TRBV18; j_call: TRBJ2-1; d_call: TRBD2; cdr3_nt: TGTGCCAGCACAGTTAGCGGGAGGTCCTACAATGAGCAGTTCTTC; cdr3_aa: CASTVSGRSYNEQFF
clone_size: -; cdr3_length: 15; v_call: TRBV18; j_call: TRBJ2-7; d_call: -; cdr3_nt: TGTGCCAGCTCACCAAGGCAGGGCGGATCCTACGAGCAGTACTTC; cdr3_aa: CASSPRQGGSYEQYF
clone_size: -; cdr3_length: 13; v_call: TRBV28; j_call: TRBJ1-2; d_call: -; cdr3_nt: TGTGCCAGCAGTTTAGCAGGGCTTCGGGGCTACACCTTC; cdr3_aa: CASSLAGLRGYTF
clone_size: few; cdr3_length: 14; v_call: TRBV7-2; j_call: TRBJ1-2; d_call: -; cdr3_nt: TGTGCCAGCAGCTTAATCGGACAGTCCTATGGCTACACCTTC; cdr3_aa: CASSLIGQSYGYTF
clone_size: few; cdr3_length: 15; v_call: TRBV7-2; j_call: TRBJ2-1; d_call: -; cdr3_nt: TGTGCCAGCAGCTTACCATTCGGGAGTGGCAATGAGCAGTTCTTC; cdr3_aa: CASSLPFGSGNEQFF
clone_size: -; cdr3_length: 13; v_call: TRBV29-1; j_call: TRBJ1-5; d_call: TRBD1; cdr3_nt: TGCAGCGTTGGACAGGGATTCAATCAGCCCCAGCATTTT; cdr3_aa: CSVGQGFNQPQHF
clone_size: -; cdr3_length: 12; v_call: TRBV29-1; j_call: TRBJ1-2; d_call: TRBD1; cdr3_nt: TGCAGCTTAAGACAGGGGGCGAGCGGCTACACCTTC; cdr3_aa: CSLRQGASGYTF
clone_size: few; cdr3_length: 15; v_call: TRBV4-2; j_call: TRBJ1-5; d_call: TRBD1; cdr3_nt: TGTGCCAGCAGCCAGGAAGGACAGGGGACCCAGCCCCAGCATTTT; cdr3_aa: CASSQEGQGTQPQHF
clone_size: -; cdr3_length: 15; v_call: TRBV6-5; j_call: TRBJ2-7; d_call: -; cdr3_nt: TGTGCCAGCAGCTCCTTATTGCGGGACTCCTACGAGCAGTACTTC; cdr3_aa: CASSSLLRDSYEQYF
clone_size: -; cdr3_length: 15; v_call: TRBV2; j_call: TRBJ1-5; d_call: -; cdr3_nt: TGTGCCAGCAGTGAAGCCCGACGGGGTAATCAGCCCCAGCATTTT; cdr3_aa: CASSEARRGNQPQHF
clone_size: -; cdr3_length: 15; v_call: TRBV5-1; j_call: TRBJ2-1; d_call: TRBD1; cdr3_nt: TGCGCCAGCAGCTCGACAGGGCGGTCCTACAATGAGCAGTTCTTC; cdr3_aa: CASSSTGRSYNEQFF
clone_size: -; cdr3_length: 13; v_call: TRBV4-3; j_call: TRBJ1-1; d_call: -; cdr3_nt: TGCGCCAGCAGCCAAGATATTCGGGGGAGAGCTTTCTTT; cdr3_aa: CASSQDIRGRAFF
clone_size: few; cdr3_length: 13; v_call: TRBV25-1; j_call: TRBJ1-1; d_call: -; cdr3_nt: TGTGCCAGCAGTGAGCAGGGCGGCACTGAAGCTTTCTTT; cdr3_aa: CASSEQGGTEAFF
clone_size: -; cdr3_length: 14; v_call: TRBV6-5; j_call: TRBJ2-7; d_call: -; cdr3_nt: TGTGCCAGCAGTTACCAGACGGGAACCTACGAGCAGTACTTC; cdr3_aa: CASSYQTGTYEQYF
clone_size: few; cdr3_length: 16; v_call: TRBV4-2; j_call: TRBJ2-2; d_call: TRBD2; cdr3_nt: TGTGCCAGCAGGCGATATCTAGCGGGAGGCACCGGGGAGCTGTTTTTT; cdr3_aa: CASRRYLAGGTGELFF
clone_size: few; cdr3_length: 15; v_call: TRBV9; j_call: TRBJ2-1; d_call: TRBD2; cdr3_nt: TGTGCCAGCAGCGTAGCGGCTAGCGGTTACAATGAGCAGTTCTTC; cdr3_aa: CASSVAASGYNEQFF
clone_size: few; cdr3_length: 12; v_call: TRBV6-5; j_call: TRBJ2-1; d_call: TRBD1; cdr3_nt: TGTGCCAGCAGCAGGACAGGGGTTGAGCAGTTCTTC; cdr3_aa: CASSRTGVEQFF
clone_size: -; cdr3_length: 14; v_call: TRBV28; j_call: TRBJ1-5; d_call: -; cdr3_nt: TGTGCCAGCAGTTTAGGGCAGAGTACTTGGCCCCAGCATTTT; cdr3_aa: CASSLGQSTWPQHF
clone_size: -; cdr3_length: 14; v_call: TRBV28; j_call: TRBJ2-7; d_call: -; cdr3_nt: TGTGCCAGGATCCGTGGACAGAGAAACTACGAGCAGTACTTC; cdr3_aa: CARIRGQRNYEQYF
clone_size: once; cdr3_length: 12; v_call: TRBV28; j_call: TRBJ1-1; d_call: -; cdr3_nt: TGTGCCAGCAGCTTACGGGGCACTGAAGCTTTCTTT; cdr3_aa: CASSLRGTEAFF
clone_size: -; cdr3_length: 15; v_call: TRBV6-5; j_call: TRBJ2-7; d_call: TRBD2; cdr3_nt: TGTGCCAGCAGTTACACGGCTAGCGGACTCTACGAGCAGTACTTC; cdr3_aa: CASSYTASGLYEQYF
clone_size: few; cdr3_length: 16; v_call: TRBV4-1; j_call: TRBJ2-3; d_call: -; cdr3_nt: TGCGCCAGCAGCCAAGGGGGGCCCTCTCCCACAGATACGCAGTATTTT; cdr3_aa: CASSQGGPSPTDTQYF
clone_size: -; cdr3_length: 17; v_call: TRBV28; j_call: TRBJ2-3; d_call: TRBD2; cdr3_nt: TGTGCCAGCAGTGGACCGGGACTAGCGGGAGGAACAGATACGCAGTATTTT; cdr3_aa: CASSGPGLAGGTDTQYF
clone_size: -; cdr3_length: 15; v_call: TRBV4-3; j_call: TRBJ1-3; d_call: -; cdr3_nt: TGCGCCAGCAGCCAGGAAACAGGGACTGGAAACACCATATATTTT; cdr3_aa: CASSQETGTGNTIYF
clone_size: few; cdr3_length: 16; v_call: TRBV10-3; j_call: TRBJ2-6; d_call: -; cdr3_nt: TGTGCCATCAGTGATTATACAGTCTCTGGGGCCAACGTCCTGACTTTC; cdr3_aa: CAISDYTVSGANVLTF
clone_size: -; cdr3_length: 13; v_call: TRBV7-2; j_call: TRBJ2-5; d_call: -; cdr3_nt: TGTGCCAGCAGCTTTCAGATGCCAGAGACCCAGTACTTC; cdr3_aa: CASSFQMPETQYF
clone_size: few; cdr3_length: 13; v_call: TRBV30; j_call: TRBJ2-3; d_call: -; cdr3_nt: TGTGCCTGGAGCCACTCGCGGGTCAATACGCAGTATTTT; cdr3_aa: CAWSHSRVNTQYF